These T cell receptor beta chains were read from a single sample in a study of cytomegalovirus exposure and HLA in healthy donors. Profiled with immunoSEQ multiplex PCR; TCRdb holds only in-frame clones, not every one. The data contain about 90,000 clones, roughly 84% of them singletons. The sequencing input was PBMCs. Receptors were obtained from a woman under 30 in good health and CMV-seropositive. The CDR3 runs from the conserved cysteine through the conserved F or W. D genes are given only for firm matches. Not every row has a clone size; where given, it reads once, few, many or a size class.

V: TRBV27
J: TRBJ1-5
size: -
D: -
DNA: TGTGCCAGCAGTCCCCAGGGGATCAATCAGCCCCAGCATTTT
CDR3: CASSPQGINQPQHF

V: TRBV18
J: TRBJ2-7
size: -
D: -
DNA: TGTGCCAGCTCGCCCCCAGGGCACTACGAGCAGTACTTC
CDR3: CASSPPGHYEQYF

V: TRBV4-1
J: TRBJ1-2
size: -
D: -
DNA: TGCGCCAGCAGCCAAGAAGTGACATATGGCTACACCTTC
CDR3: CASSQEVTYGYTF

V: TRBV5-1
J: TRBJ1-4
size: -
D: -
DNA: TGCGCCAGCAGCATGACAGCAACTAATGAAAAACTGTTTTTT
CDR3: CASSMTATNEKLFF

V: TRBV11-2
J: TRBJ2-7
size: few
D: TRBD1
DNA: TGTGCCAGCAGCTTAAGTGGGACAGCCGCGCCCTACGAGCAGTACTTC
CDR3: CASSLSGTAAPYEQYF

V: TRBV6-5
J: TRBJ2-7
size: -
D: TRBD2
DNA: TGTGCCAGCAGTTACGCGCGGGGGGGCCACGAGCAGTACTTC
CDR3: CASSYARGGHEQYF

V: TRBV2
J: TRBJ2-3
size: -
D: TRBD2
DNA: TGTGCCAGCAGTACATCTTTTCGGGGGGGCCTGAAAGATACGCAGTATTTT
CDR3: CASSTSFRGGLKDTQYF

V: TRBV7-9
J: TRBJ2-2
size: -
D: -
DNA: TGTGCCAGCAGCTCCTTCCCGGGACTTATGGTCGGGGAGCTGTTTTTT
CDR3: CASSSFPGLMVGELFF

V: TRBV14
J: TRBJ1-3
size: -
D: -
DNA: TGTGCCAGCAGCCAAGGTGTCTACTCTGGAAACACCATATATTTT
CDR3: CASSQGVYSGNTIYF

V: TRBV4-2
J: TRBJ2-7
size: once
D: TRBD1
DNA: TGTGCCAGCAGCCAAACGGACAGGGGGCGCGAGCAGTACTTC
CDR3: CASSQTDRGREQYF

V: TRBV2
J: TRBJ1-2
size: -
D: -
DNA: TGTGCCAGCAGTGAACCGTATAACTATGGCTACACCTTC
CDR3: CASSEPYNYGYTF

V: TRBV7-3
J: TRBJ2-7
size: -
D: -
DNA: TGTGCCAGCAGCTTAACGGGGGGGCCCGACGAGCAGTACTTC
CDR3: CASSLTGGPDEQYF

V: TRBV5-5
J: TRBJ2-7
size: -
D: -
DNA: TGTGCCAGCAGCTTGGAGACAATCTACGAGCAGTACTTC
CDR3: CASSLETIYEQYF

V: TRBV28
J: TRBJ1-2
size: -
D: -
DNA: TGTGCCAGCAGTTCCTGGTTATCGGGAGCTAACTATGGCTACACCTTC
CDR3: CASSSWLSGANYGYTF

V: TRBV4-1
J: TRBJ2-7
size: -
D: TRBD2
DNA: TGCGCCAGCAGCCAAGTTCTAGCGGGGGTACGGTCCTACGAGCAGTACTTC
CDR3: CASSQVLAGVRSYEQYF

V: TRBV6-5
J: TRBJ2-7
size: -
D: -
DNA: TGTGCCAGCAGTTACGCTCGTGGGGGCGACGAGCAGTACTTC
CDR3: CASSYARGGDEQYF

V: TRBV6-5
J: TRBJ1-1
size: -
D: TRBD1
DNA: TGTGCCAGCAGTTACACCGGGACAGGGACTGAAGCTTTCTTT
CDR3: CASSYTGTGTEAFF

V: TRBV6-6
J: TRBJ1-5
size: -
D: -
DNA: TGTGCCAGCAGCCACCAGGAGCCTGGGAGGCCCCAGCATTTT
CDR3: CASSHQEPGRPQHF

V: TRBV7-2
J: TRBJ1-2
size: -
D: -
DNA: TGTGCCAGCAGCTTAGCGCAGGCTCCTAACTATGGCTACACCTTC
CDR3: CASSLAQAPNYGYTF

V: TRBV7-9
J: TRBJ2-5
size: -
D: -
DNA: TGTGCCAGCAGCTTCCCTCGCGGGGCTCAAGAGACCCAGTACTTC
CDR3: CASSFPRGAQETQYF

V: TRBV10-3
J: TRBJ1-5
size: -
D: TRBD1
DNA: TGTGCCATCAGTGAGTCGAACAGGGGTAGCAATCAGCCCCAGCATTTT
CDR3: CAISESNRGSNQPQHF

V: TRBV30
J: TRBJ2-7
size: -
D: -
DNA: TGTGCCTGGAGTGTATACGGACAGAAGATCTACGAGCAGTACTTC
CDR3: CAWSVYGQKIYEQYF

V: TRBV7-8
J: TRBJ1-1
size: -
D: -
DNA: TGTGCCAGCAGCTTAGAAGGTGCAGGGGTGAACACTGAAGCTTTCTTT
CDR3: CASSLEGAGVNTEAFF

V: TRBV7-8
J: TRBJ1-1
size: -
D: -
DNA: TGTGCCAGCAGCCCAGTACGGGTCGGCCTTATTAAGAACACTGAAGCTTTCTTT
CDR3: CASSPVRVGLIKNTEAFF

V: TRBV6-1
J: TRBJ1-1
size: -
D: -
DNA: TGTGCCAGCACCGACCTTGGGGGGGCGCGCACTGAAGCTTTCTTT
CDR3: CASTDLGGARTEAFF

V: TRBV5-4
J: TRBJ1-3
size: -
D: TRBD1
DNA: TGTGCCAGCAGCTTGGGGCCGACAGGGACACGCCACTCTGGAAACACCATATATTTT
CDR3: CASSLGPTGTRHSGNTIYF

V: TRBV27
J: TRBJ1-2
size: -
D: -
DNA: TGTGCCAGCAGTAACCCCCCCGCGTTCTATGGCTACACCTTC
CDR3: CASSNPPAFYGYTF

V: TRBV15
J: TRBJ2-1
size: -
D: -
DNA: TGTGCCATCAAGTCTGTAGCCGCTGACTCCTACAATGAGCAGTTCTTC
CDR3: CAIKSVAADSYNEQFF

V: TRBV7-9
J: TRBJ2-5
size: -
D: TRBD2
DNA: TGTGCCAGCAGCTTAAAAGCGGGGGCCCTCGGAGAGACCCAGTACTTC
CDR3: CASSLKAGALGETQYF

V: TRBV9
J: TRBJ2-2
size: -
D: TRBD1
DNA: TGTGCCAGCAGCGTACACGGACAGGGTACGGCCGGGGAGCTGTTTTTT
CDR3: CASSVHGQGTAGELFF

V: TRBV27
J: TRBJ2-7
size: -
D: TRBD1
DNA: TGTGCCAGCAGTTACAGGACAGGTTACGAGCAGTACTTC
CDR3: CASSYRTGYEQYF

V: TRBV6-6
J: TRBJ2-1
size: -
D: -
DNA: TGTGCCAGCAGTTACTCGAGGGCAGGGGCAGAAAATGAGCAGTTCTTC
CDR3: CASSYSRAGAENEQFF

V: TRBV28
J: TRBJ2-7
size: -
D: TRBD1
DNA: TGTGCCAGCTCCCGCCCCCCCGGACAGGGGGCCTACGAGCAGTACTTC
CDR3: CASSRPPGQGAYEQYF

V: TRBV19
J: TRBJ2-3
size: -
D: TRBD2
DNA: TGTGCCAGTAGTATGAGACTAGCAGGGGATACGCAGTATTTT
CDR3: CASSMRLAGDTQYF

V: TRBV7-9
J: TRBJ2-7
size: -
D: -
DNA: TGTGCCAGCAGTTTTGGCAGGGCTATCTCCTACGAGCAGTACTTC
CDR3: CASSFGRAISYEQYF

V: TRBV6-5
J: TRBJ2-7
size: -
D: -
DNA: TGTGCCAGCAGTTCCGACAGTTCTCTAAGGCAGTACTTC
CDR3: CASSSDSSLRQYF

V: TRBV7-6
J: TRBJ2-2
size: -
D: -
DNA: TGTGCCAGCAGCTTAGTATCAGGGCTTTACACCGGGGAGCTGTTTTTT
CDR3: CASSLVSGLYTGELFF

V: TRBV14
J: TRBJ1-6
size: -
D: TRBD1
DNA: TGTGCCAGCAGCCTAAGATTCGGGACAGGGGGCGGAAACTCCTATAATTCACCCCTCCACTTT
CDR3: CASSLRFGTGGGNSYNSPLHF

V: TRBV4-1
J: TRBJ2-4
size: -
D: TRBD2
DNA: TGCGCCAGCAGTCCGGGACTAGCGGGGGGTATTCCGGACATTCAGTACTTC
CDR3: CASSPGLAGGIPDIQYF

V: TRBV6-1
J: TRBJ2-5
size: -
D: -
DNA: TGTGCCAGCACGGGACTCACACAAGAGACCCAGTACTTC
CDR3: CASTGLTQETQYF

V: TRBV7-7
J: TRBJ1-6
size: -
D: -
DNA: TGTGCCAGCAGCACGCAGGAGGACTCACCCCTCCACTTT
CDR3: CASSTQEDSPLHF

V: TRBV2
J: TRBJ1-1
size: -
D: -
DNA: TGTGCCAGCAGTGTCGCCAGGCTGAACACTGAAGCTTTCTTT
CDR3: CASSVARLNTEAFF

V: TRBV28
J: TRBJ1-5
size: once
D: -
DNA: TGTGCCACCCGTTTGGGGGGGAACAATCAGCCCCAGCATTTT
CDR3: CATRLGGNNQPQHF

V: TRBV7-2
J: TRBJ2-1
size: -
D: TRBD2
DNA: TGTGCCAGCAGCTTGTATCCAGCGGGGGAGGGTGAGCAGTTCTTC
CDR3: CASSLYPAGEGEQFF

V: TRBV6-1
J: TRBJ2-1
size: few
D: -
DNA: TGTGCCAGCAGTGAAGAGGCAGGGAGCGGGAATGAGCAGTTCTTC
CDR3: CASSEEAGSGNEQFF

V: TRBV7-2
J: TRBJ2-7
size: -
D: -
DNA: TGTGCCAGCAGCTTAATTGGTAGCGGTTACGAGCAGTACTTC
CDR3: CASSLIGSGYEQYF

V: TRBV4-1
J: TRBJ1-2
size: -
D: -
DNA: TGCGCCAGCAGCCAAGATACCGTGGGCCTCTATGGCTACACCTTC
CDR3: CASSQDTVGLYGYTF

V: TRBV19
J: TRBJ2-7
size: -
D: TRBD2
DNA: TGTGCCAGTAGTATGACGGGAGGCTACGAGCAGTACTTC
CDR3: CASSMTGGYEQYF

V: TRBV19
J: TRBJ2-2
size: once
D: TRBD2
DNA: TGTGCCAGTACGACAGCGGGGTACACCGGGGAGCTGTTTTTT
CDR3: CASTTAGYTGELFF

V: TRBV9
J: TRBJ1-2
size: -
D: TRBD1
DNA: TGTGCCAGCAGCGAGAGCCTACGACAGGGACCTGGCTACACCTTC
CDR3: CASSESLRQGPGYTF